Presented here are 26 T cell receptor beta chains from one specimen sequenced in a study of T-cell reconstitution after alpha-beta-depleted transplantation in children. For TCRbeta, the library was prepared with unique molecular identifiers. TCRdb reanalysed the PCR reads using MiXCR and keeps one entry per CDR3 protein. The sample has about 980,000 distinct CDR3 sequences, about 26% seen once. The sequencing used PBMCs, mostly from graft donor cells, collected 360 days after TCRalphabeta/CD19-depleted stem cell transplant. The receptors stem from a boy under two years old who had a stem cell transplant for SCID, so the T cells may come from the graft donor.

The CDR3 nucleotides read TGTGCCAGCAGTCGGACGCTAGCCAAAAACATTCAGTACTTC. Residues: CASSRTLAKNIQYF. The chain joins TRBV2 to TRBJ2-4; the D is unclear. Germline V gives CDR1 SNHLY, CDR2 FYNNEI. This CDR3 has 14 residues. Between the trimmed V and J ends, which lost 5 bases and 0 bases, there was a span of 8 bases.

This clonotype has a count of ten or more. The chain combines TRBV10-3 with TRBJ2-5; a possible D gene is TRBD1 (7 bases). The V end was cut by 6 bases, the J end by 4 bases, with 12 bases between. The germline V gene encodes CDR1 ENHRY and CDR2 SYGVKD. The CDR3 is 13 amino acids. As DNA, the CDR3 is TGTGCCATCAGCAGACAGGGAGGAGAGACCCAGTACTTC. This codes for CAISRQGGETQYF.

The chain links TRBV11-2 to TRBJ1-1; D may be TRBD1 (6 bases). Trimming removed 5 bases at V and 4 bases at J, with 17 bases between. The germline gives CDR1 SGHAT, CDR2 FQNNGV. This CDR3 has 15 amino acids. Written as DNA, the CDR3 is TGTGCCAGCAGCCAAATCCGGGGGGCTGCCACTGAAGCTTTCTTT. It specifies CASSQIRGAATEAFF.

This clonotype was observed many times. This chain uses TRBV5-1 with TRBJ1-2; 12 bases match TRBD1. The CDR3 totals 16 residues. Germline assignment: CDR1 SGHRS and CDR2 YFSETQ. The V segment lost 4 bases and the J segment 5 bases; nucleotides outside the gene matches: 9. CDR3 amino acids: CASSLMGQGAHYGYTF. CDR3 sequence (DNA): TGCGCCAGCAGCCTAATGGGACAGGGGGCGCATTATGGCTACACCTTC.

V and J are TRBV12-3 or TRBV12-4 and TRBJ2-1, with TRBD2 matching 13 bases. With V trimmed by 5 bases and J by 6 bases, 7 bases remained unmatched. The length of the CDR3 is 16 residues. The CDR3 loop reads CASSMPTSGGTNEQFF. For the CDR3, the DNA is TGTGCCAGCAGTATGCCGACTAGCGGGGGGACCAATGAGCAGTTCTTC.

This clonotype has a count of ten or more. This chain links TRBV12-3 or TRBV12-4 with TRBJ1-1; D is perhaps TRBD1 (6 bases). Trimming cost V 7 bases and J 1 base, with 19 bases left between them. The CDR3 contains 16 residues. The CDR3 loop is CASTDRTVQSNTEAFF. The CDR3, as DNA: TGTGCCAGCACCGACAGGACAGTCCAATCGAACACTGAAGCTTTCTTT.

This chain connects TRBV12-3 or TRBV12-4 to TRBJ1-5; D call uncertain. The V end was cut by 5 bases, the J end by 6 bases, with 8 bases between. This CDR3 contains 12 residues. In DNA, the CDR3 is TGTGCCAGCAGTGATTTCAGTCAGCCCCAGCATTTT. It translates to CASSDFSQPQHF.

This clonotype appeared a few times. This chain connects TRBV12-3 or TRBV12-4 to TRBJ1-2, with D unclear. Trimming removed 5 bases from V and 8 bases from J, with 21 bases in between. There are 15 residues in the CDR3. CDR3 sequence reads: CASSDNRRSYSGYTF. CDR3 bases: TGTGCCAGCAGTGATAATCGACGGAGCTATAGCGGCTACACCTTC.

This clonotype was seen a single time. This rearrangement joins TRBV9 to TRBJ2-3; 9 nucleotides line up with TRBD2. The ends lost 5 bases at V and 4 bases at J; junction bases unmatched: 14. CDR1 is SGDLS and CDR2 is YYNGEE in the germline V gene. CDR3 length: 17 residues. CDR3 sequence: CASRASSGTSMSDTQYF. CDR3 coding DNA: TGTGCCAGCAGAGCTTCCTCCGGGACTAGCATGTCAGATACGCAGTATTTT.

This clonotype was recorded a few times. V is TRBV7-9 and J is TRBJ2-1; D gene ambiguous. Trimming removed 4 bases at V and 2 bases at J, with 15 bases between. Germline V CDR1 and CDR2: SEHNR, FQNEAQ (reference sequence). This CDR3 comprises 16 residues. The CDR3 sequence: CASSSINHPPYNEQFF. Written as DNA, the CDR3 is TGTGCCAGCAGCTCAATTAATCATCCACCCTACAATGAGCAGTTCTTC. Using reference TRBV7-9 and TRBJ2-1 for the parts outside the CDR3, the full variable domain is DTGVSQNPRHKITKRGQNVTFRCDPISEHNRLYWYRQTLGQGPEFLTYFQNEAQLEKSRLLSDRFSAERPKGSFSTLEIQRTEQGDSAMYLCASSSINHPPYNEQFFGPGTRLTVL.

The chain has TRBV5-1 and TRBJ2-1; D may match TRBD1 or TRBD2 (5 bases each). V was pared by 3 bases and J by 8 bases, with 21 bases between. The CDR3 extends over 16 amino acids. The germline V gene has CDR1 SGHRS and CDR2 YFSETQ. CDR3 bases: TGCGCCAGCAGCTGGCCCCTCGGGGTGTTGGGGGATGAGCAGTTCTTC. This encodes CASSWPLGVLGDEQFF.

The J gene is TRBJ2-1, the V gene TRBV28; TRBD2 agrees at 9 bases. The CDR3 contains 15 residues. V was pared by 6 bases and J by 5 bases, with 8 bases of the junction left unmatched. The germline gives CDR1 MDHEN, CDR2 SYDVKM. In DNA, the CDR3 is TGTGCCAGCAGCCAGCGGCGGGGGGGGAACAATGAGCAGTTCTTC. It translates to CASSQRRGGNNEQFF.

The sample holds a few counts of this clonotype. The chain uses TRBV28 and TRBJ2-7; D is unresolved. The CDR3 totals 12 residues. The germline V gene has CDR1 MDHEN and CDR2 SYDVKM. V lost 4 bases and J 4 bases, leaving 8 bases between the germline ends. The CDR3 DNA reads as TGTGCCAGCAGTTCCCCCAAATACGAGCAGTACTTC. Protein product: CASSSPKYEQYF.

This clonotype has a handful of counts. The J gene is TRBJ2-5, the V gene TRBV4-1; no reliable D call. The CDR3 runs to 14 residues. Germline V CDR1 and CDR2: MGHRA, YSYEKL. Trimming took off 0 bases at V and 6 bases at J, with 11 bases between the two ends. For the CDR3, the DNA is TGCGCCAGCAGCCAAGAAGCTCTTACGAAGACCCAGTACTTC. Its translation: CASSQEALTKTQYF.

This chain joins TRBV12-3 or TRBV12-4 and TRBJ2-3, with a possible D match to TRBD1 (5 bases). The germline V and J ends were trimmed by 5 bases and 2 bases, with 14 bases remaining between them. The CDR3 consists of 15 residues. CDR3 coding DNA: TGTGCCAGCAGTATTACAGGTTCCCCCACAGATACGCAGTATTTT. Amino acids: CASSITGSPTDTQYF.

This chain joins TRBV6-2 or TRBV6-3 and TRBJ1-2; possibly TRBD1 for D (6 bases). CDR1 is MNHEY, CDR2 SVGEGT, per germline. Trimming cost V 0 bases and J 7 bases, with 15 bases left between them. The CDR3 has 15 amino acids. CDR3 region: CASSYSRIRQAGYTF. CDR3 bases: TGTGCCAGCAGTTACTCGAGAATTCGACAGGCTGGCTACACCTTC.

This clonotype showed up just once. This chain connects TRBV6-1 to TRBJ1-1; a weak D match, TRBD1 (5 bases). The CDR3 loop spans 13 amino acids. Trimming removed 6 bases from V and 1 base from J, with 9 bases in between. Germline assignment: CDR1 MNHNS and CDR2 SASEGT. The CDR3 sequence: CASRAQGNTEAFF. Written as DNA, the CDR3 is TGTGCCAGCAGAGCGCAGGGGAACACTGAAGCTTTCTTT.

V and J are TRBV2 and TRBJ2-1; unclear D gene. CDR1 is SNHLY and CDR2 is FYNNEI in the germline V gene. Trimming took 3 bases from V and 0 from J, leaving 9 bases between them. The CDR3 runs to 15 residues. CDR3 coding DNA: TGTGCCAGCAGTGAGGCGTTCCGCTCCTACAATGAGCAGTTCTTC. It is translated as CASSEAFRSYNEQFF.

This clonotype has only a few counts. In DNA form, the CDR3 reads TGTGCCAGCAGTTTTCAGCAAGTTCAAGAGACCCAGTACTTC. This translates into CASSFQQVQETQYF. The chain is built from TRBV28 and TRBJ2-5; D call uncertain. V lost 3 bases and J 2 bases, leaving 10 bases between the germline ends. There are 14 residues in the CDR3. CDR1 is MDHEN and CDR2 is SYDVKM in the germline V gene.

This sequence joins TRBV5-1 and TRBJ1-2, with D unresolved. CDR1 is SGHRS and CDR2 is YFSETQ in the germline V gene. The CDR3 length is 15 residues. V was shortened by 0 bases and J by 3 bases, with 12 bases between the two germline ends. The CDR3, as DNA: TGCGCCAGCAGCTTGGACCCAGGTTTTGACTATGGCTACACCTTC. This sequence encodes CASSLDPGFDYGYTF.

The chain links TRBV29-1 to TRBJ2-1, with a weak D call TRBD1 (6 bases). The CDR3 runs 13 residues. V gave up 7 bases and J gave up 0 bases, with 10 bases separating them. The germline V gene has CDR1 SQVTM and CDR2 ANQGSEA. The CDR3 is CSAGQNSYNEQFF. CDR3 nucleotide sequence: TGCAGCGCCGGACAGAACTCCTACAATGAGCAGTTCTTC.

The V and J genes are TRBV18 and TRBJ2-7; TRBD1 aligns across 8 bases. J gave up 7 bases and V 1 base, and 3 bases lay outside the gene matches. CDR1 and CDR2 from the germline V gene are KGHSH and LQKENI. The CDR3 consists of 13 residues. CDR3: CASSPLDRDEQYF. The CDR3 DNA reads TGTGCCAGCTCACCACTGGACAGGGATGAGCAGTACTTC.

This clonotype was seen a few times. This chain connects TRBV20-1 to TRBJ2-3; TRBD2 matches 11 bases. The V and J ends lost 0 bases and 0 bases, in that order; junction bases with no gene match: 5. The CDR3 runs 17 residues. The germline gives CDR1 DFQATT, CDR2 SNEGSKA (reference sequence). The CDR3 sequence is CSARDELAGDSTDTQYF. In DNA, the CDR3 is TGCAGTGCTAGAGATGAACTAGCGGGGGATAGCACAGATACGCAGTATTTT.

This clonotype has ten or more counts. V and J are TRBV12-3 or TRBV12-4 and TRBJ2-7, with D possibly matching TRBD2 (6 bases). V lost 6 bases, J lost 2 bases, and 11 bases lay in between. This CDR3 has 13 amino acids. The CDR3 loop is CASSLGLTYEQYF. The DNA of the CDR3 is TGTGCCAGCAGCCTGGGACTTACCTACGAGCAGTACTTC.

A word on this clonotype: The junction does not match germline at one end; this may be a read error. The CDR3 nucleotides are TGTGCCAGCCGCCAAGATGGGGCGTACGAGCAGTACTTC. This encodes CASRQDGAYEQYF. V gene TRBV3-1 combines with J gene TRBJ2-7; a weak D match, TRBD1 (5 bases). The CDR3 covers 13 residues. Germline loops: CDR1 LGHDT, CDR2 YNNKEL (reference sequence).

The rearrangement uses TRBV6-1 and TRBJ2-5, with 11 bases lining up with TRBD2. CDR1 MNHNS and CDR2 SASEGT come from the germline V gene. The CDR3 extends over 14 amino acids. V lost 6 bases and J lost 4; bases outside the gene matches: 4. The CDR3, as DNA: TGTGCCAGCAGCACTAGCGGGGGTCGAGAGACCCAGTACTTC. It codes for CASSTSGGRETQYF.